The entry below gives a single T cell receptor beta chain sequence along with its context. What it binds is not known. This sample is drawn from a study of OX40 agonist ivuxolimab in advanced cancers. Study summary: Hepatocellular carcinoma, melanoma, renal cell or head and neck cancer occurred in dose-escalation patients. Partial responses were achieved by three patients: one hepatocellular carcinoma, two cutaneous melanoma. Overall study results and limits: Relative to CD4+ cells, CD8+ T cells on average had more expanded clones.

At baseline, cycle 4 day 1, and cycle 7 day 1, blood was sampled. Germline CDR1 reads SGHTA; CDR2 reads FQGNSA. Trimming shortened V by 3 bases and J by 0 bases, and 6 bases separated the two germline ends. This CDR3 region has 13 residues. Sequenced by immunoSEQ multiplex PCR; TCRdb stores in-frame clones only, minus some. The top ten hold under 4.5% of the sample, which has about 60,000 clones, 86% seen once. The chain links TRBV7-2 to TRBJ2-7; D remains unclear. This material consisted of CD4+ or CD8+ T cells sorted from blood, taken in a trial of the OX40 agonist ivuxolimab. The receptor was derived from an adult with an advanced solid tumor such as melanoma, head and neck, liver or kidney cancer. The DNA for the CDR3 is TGTGCCAGCAGCTTGCAGAGCTCCTACGAGCAGTACTTC. It translates to CASSLQSSYEQYF. The full variable domain, its missing parts supplied by reference TRBV7-2 and TRBJ2-7, is GAGVSQSPSNKVTEKGKDVELRCDPISGHTALYWYRQSLGQGLEFLIYFQGNSAPDKSGLPSDRFSAERTGGSVSTLTIQRTQQEDSAVYLCASSLQSSYEQYFGPGTRLTVT.